The 22 T cell receptor beta chains below come from one sample, sequenced in a study of Ad26.COV2.S vaccination and SARS-CoV-2 variants. Measured with immunoSEQ multiplex PCR; TCRdb has only the in-frame clones, and not every one. The table records just over 350,000 clones, about 91% of them present only once. The sequences come from peripheral blood, collected after recovery from COVID-19. The receptors shown here come from a human donor who had recovered from COVID-19.

This clone was detected a few times. This chain links TRBV5-4 with TRBJ1-1, with unresolved D. Germline-derived CDR1 and CDR2 are SGHNT and YYREEE (reference sequence). Trimming shortened V by 5 bases and J by 2 bases, and 16 bases separated the two germline ends. There are 15 residues in the CDR3. CDR3 amino acids: CASRTSRERNTEAFF. CDR3 DNA: TGTGCCAGCAGGACGTCAAGGGAGCGAAACACTGAAGCTTTCTTT.

V usage is TRBV12-5 and J usage is TRBJ2-5; possibly TRBD2 for D (6 bases). Germline CDR1 LGHNT, CDR2 FRNRAP. The CDR3 has 17 residues. The germline V and J ends were trimmed by 0 bases and 1 base, with 15 bases remaining between them. Here the CDR3 DNA reads TGTGCTAGTGGTTTGGTACTCAGCGCCGGGGGCCAAGAGACCCAGTACTTC. It is translated as CASGLVLSAGGQETQYF.

J is TRBJ1-3 and V is TRBV3-1 (or the pseudogene TRBV3-2); D unresolved. CDR1 and CDR2 from the germline V gene are LGHDT and YNNKEL (reference sequence). V was shortened by 1 base and J by 4 bases, with 11 bases between the two germline ends. The CDR3 spans 15 residues. CDR3 loop: CASSQGRGYGNTIYF. CDR3 DNA: TGTGCCAGCAGCCAAGGCCGGGGTTACGGAAACACCATATATTTT.

This chain links TRBV10-3 with TRBJ2-7; D tentatively fits TRBD1 or TRBD2 (5 bases each). The CDR3 contains 17 residues. Germline lookup yields CDR1 ENHRY and CDR2 SYGVKD. Between the trimmed V and J ends, which lost 6 bases and 9 bases, there was a span of 30 bases. The CDR3 DNA is TGTGCCATCAGGGCCCACGGGACGGATGGACCCTCAAGAGCGCAGTACTTC. Protein: CAIRAHGTDGPSRAQYF.

The gene calls are TRBV5-1 and TRBJ2-1; perhaps D is TRBD1 or TRBD2 (5 bases each). Germline V CDR1 and CDR2: SGHRS, YFSETQ. V was shortened by 4 bases and J by 2 bases, with 19 bases between the two germline ends. The CDR3 loop spans 17 amino acids. CDR3 sequence reads: CASSLQLGPQTYNEQFF. The CDR3, as DNA: TGCGCCAGCAGCCTCCAGTTGGGACCGCAGACCTACAATGAGCAGTTCTTC.

This clone appeared once. This chain uses TRBV5-8 with TRBJ1-5; maybe TRBD1 (6 bases). The V and J ends lost 4 bases and 1 base respectively, with 12 bases between them. This CDR3 has 15 residues. CDR1 and CDR2 (germline): SGHTS, YDEGEE. For the CDR3, the DNA is TGTGCCAGCAGCACCGGACAGAAGAGCAATCAGCCCCAGCATTTT. This sequence encodes CASSTGQKSNQPQHF.

The chain uses TRBV24-1 and TRBJ2-5, with 12 bases aligning to TRBD1. The V segment lost 4 bases and the J segment 5 bases; nucleotides outside the gene matches: 4. The CDR3 spans 15 residues. Per the germline V gene, CDR1 is KGHDR and CDR2 is SFDVKD. In nucleotides, the CDR3 is TGTGCCACCAGTGAAGGGACAGGGGGCTTGGAGACCCAGTACTTC. Its protein product is CATSEGTGGLETQYF.

The chain carries TRBV27 and TRBJ2-5; the D gene is possibly TRBD1 (5 bases). V lost 5 bases and J lost 5, with 15 bases in between. Germline V gives CDR1 MNHEY, CDR2 SMNVEV (reference sequence). The CDR3 spans 14 residues. The CDR3 nucleotides are TGTGCCAGCAGTCCAGGGTTGCGTGGGGAGACCCAGTACTTC. Amino acids: CASSPGLRGETQYF.

The chain combines TRBV2 with TRBJ2-1; a possible D gene is TRBD2 (6 bases). Germline CDR1 and CDR2: SNHLY and FYNNEI. The CDR3 length is 15 residues. V lost 7 bases, J lost 7 bases, and 20 bases lay in between. CDR3 nucleotides: TGTGCCAGCAAGGAAGTCCGGGGGTGGGGGAATGAGCAGTTCTTC. Translated, it gives CASKEVRGWGNEQFF.

The V call is TRBV6-2 or TRBV6-3, the J call TRBJ1-2, with a weak D call TRBD1 (6 bases). The CDR3 runs to 14 residues. Per germline, CDR1 MNHEY and CDR2 SVGEGT. Trimming removed 0 bases at V and 4 bases at J, with 9 bases between. The CDR3 is CASSYSTRGYGYTF. The CDR3 bases are TGTGCCAGCAGTTACTCGACCAGGGGCTATGGCTACACCTTC.

DNA for the CDR3: TGTGCCAGTGAGGCTCCCGGCACAGATACGCAGTATTTT. Translated, it gives CASEAPGTDTQYF. The chain recombines TRBV19 with TRBJ2-3; no firm D call. Germline V CDR1 and CDR2: LNHDA, SQIVND (reference sequence). The CDR3 is made up of 13 amino acids. The V end was cut by 8 bases, the J end by 1 base, with 10 bases between.

This sequence joins TRBV29-1 and TRBJ2-5; D gene ambiguous. This CDR3 region has 12 residues. Germline assignment: CDR1 SQVTM and CDR2 ANQGSEA. V was shortened by 3 bases and J by 1 base, with 6 bases between the two germline ends. This CDR3 reads CSVELPQETQYF. CDR3 sequence (DNA): TGCAGCGTTGAGCTCCCCCAAGAGACCCAGTACTTC.

V and J are TRBV5-1 and TRBJ1-5; 8 bases align to TRBD1. The CDR3 loop spans 14 amino acids. The germline CDR1 and CDR2 sequences are SGHRS and YFSETQ. V dropped 4 bases and J dropped 7; count of bases not matched to a gene: 7. The CDR3 sequence is CASSPSGGGQPQHF. DNA for the CDR3: TGCGCCAGCAGCCCCTCAGGGGGCGGGCAGCCCCAGCATTTT.

The chain is built from TRBV21-1 and TRBJ2-3. TRBV21-1 is a pseudogene. CDR3 length equals 12 residues. CDR3 bases: TGTGCCAGCAGCAAAGGGTGTGATACGCAGTATTTT. This codes for CASSKGCDTQYF.

The chain uses TRBV5-1 and TRBJ2-7; possibly TRBD1 for D (5 bases). The CDR3 totals 14 residues. Germline V gene sequence: CDR1 SGHRS, CDR2 YFSETQ. The ends were cut back, 0 bases at V and 5 bases at J, with 12 bases in the middle. CDR3 region: CASSLAAQGHEQYF. The CDR3 coding sequence is TGCGCCAGCAGCTTGGCCGCGCAGGGCCACGAGCAGTACTTC.

The chain is built from TRBV7-2 and TRBJ1-2; D is possibly TRBD1 (5 bases). V lost 1 base and J 1 base, leaving 10 bases between the germline ends. The CDR3 totals 15 residues. Germline lookup yields CDR1 SGHTA and CDR2 FQGNSA. The CDR3 loop is CASSLVSGNNYGYTF. The CDR3 DNA reads as TGTGCCAGCAGCTTAGTTTCAGGGAATAACTATGGCTACACCTTC.

The chain combines TRBV25-1 with TRBJ2-2; D may be TRBD2 (5 bases). CDR3 size: 14 residues. Looked up from germline, CDR1 is MGHDK and CDR2 is SYGVNS. Trimming shortened V by 6 bases and J by 6 bases, and 14 bases separated the two germline ends. CDR3 in amino acids: CASRGVGSPGELFF. The CDR3 DNA is TGTGCCAGCAGGGGAGTAGGTAGTCCCGGGGAGCTGTTTTTT.

The rearrangement uses TRBV29-1 and TRBJ1-1; no firm D call. Germline CDR1 is SQVTM and CDR2 is ANQGSEA. V lost 6 bases and J lost 1, with 9 bases in between. The CDR3 has 12 amino acids. CDR3 nucleotides: TGCAGCGTCCGACCGACGAACACTGAAGCTTTCTTT. This sequence encodes CSVRPTNTEAFF.

V usage is TRBV6-5 and J usage is TRBJ2-1, with 16 bases that match TRBD2. Trimming took 5 bases from V and 13 from J; bases not matched to a gene: 5. Germline lookup yields CDR1 MNHEY and CDR2 SVGAGI. The CDR3 contains 14 residues. Here the CDR3 reads CASSPGLAGGGQFF. The CDR3 DNA follows: TGTGCCAGCAGTCCGGGACTAGCGGGGGGGGGTCAGTTCTTC.

The rearrangement joins TRBV11-2 to TRBJ2-3; D is unresolved. Germline-derived CDR1 and CDR2 are SGHAT and FQNNGV. The CDR3 covers 14 residues. V lost 5 bases to trimming and J lost 0 bases, with 9 bases between them. This chain's CDR3 is CASSPGRSTDTQYF. The CDR3 coding sequence is TGTGCCAGCAGCCCGGGTAGGAGCACAGATACGCAGTATTTT.

The chain is built from TRBV18 and TRBJ2-7, with D possibly being TRBD1 or TRBD2 (5 bases each). The length of the CDR3 is 15 residues. Germline CDR1 is KGHSH and CDR2 is LQKENI. The V end lost 6 bases, the J end lost 6 bases, and 21 bases lay between the germline ends. CDR3 sequence: CASSAGALKTSEQYF. DNA of the CDR3: TGTGCCAGCTCGGCCGGGGCCCTAAAAACTAGCGAGCAGTACTTC.

The rearrangement uses TRBV27 and TRBJ2-7, with 8 bases aligning to TRBD1. V lost 4 bases, J lost 4 bases, and 12 bases stayed unmatched. CDR1 is MNHEY and CDR2 is SMNVEV in the germline V gene (reference sequence). The CDR3 extends over 16 amino acids. CDR3 bases: TGTGCCAGCAGTTCCTTCTTCGGGGACAGGACTTACGAGCAGTACTTC. Protein product: CASSSFFGDRTYEQYF.